The 14 T cell receptor beta chains given below trace back to one sample, sequenced in a study of regulatory T cells in long-lasting Graves disease. Construction of the TCR beta libraries employed iRepertoire HTBI primers in conjunction with Arm-PCR of CDR3 regions. TCRdb independently ran MiXCR on the multiplex PCR reads; one entry per CDR3 protein. Among about 450,000 distinct CDR3 sequences, 12% to 15% were seen once, and the ten largest hold around a sixth. The time point: newly diagnosed GD, antithyroid drugs for less than 3 months. RNA extracted from PBMCs served as the sequencing template. This sample also belongs to another study, concerning T cells in Graves' hyperthyroidism and ophthalmopathy.

The specimen comprised peripheral blood mononuclear cells (PBMCs), sampled at new diagnosis, from a patient treated with antithyroid drugs. These TCRs come from a woman between 50 and 59 years old with Graves disease.

This clonotype has ten or more counts. V gene TRBV2 combines with J gene TRBJ2-1; D tentatively fits TRBD1 or TRBD2 (5 bases each). V lost 7 bases and J 2 bases, leaving 9 bases between the germline ends. This CDR3 comprises 13 residues. CDR1 is SNHLY and CDR2 is FYNNEI in the germline V gene. The CDR3 region has the DNA TGTGCCAGCACTCCGGGACCCTACAATGAGCAGTTCTTC. Its protein is CASTPGPYNEQFF.

As to this clonotype: A much more abundant neighbour one base away suggests this may be a read error. V gene TRBV25-1 combines with J gene TRBJ1-1; weak D call: TRBD1 (6 bases). The V and J ends lost 2 bases and 3 bases respectively, with 19 bases between them. The CDR3 has 17 residues. Germline V lookup: CDR1 MGHDK, CDR2 SYGVNS. In DNA form, the CDR3 reads TGTGCCAGCAGTGAACCGTTTGGCAGGGAGGGGGACACTGAAGCTTTCTTT. Translation: CASSEPFGREGDTEAFF.

This clonotype was counted at least ten times. V usage is TRBV7-9 and J usage is TRBJ2-2, with D unresolved. CDR3 length equals 14 residues. The germline V gene encodes CDR1 SEHNR and CDR2 FQNEAQ (reference sequence). V was pared by 5 bases and J by 4 bases, with 11 bases between. CDR3 sequence: CASSPSQATGELFF. The CDR3 region has the DNA TGTGCCAGCAGCCCCAGTCAAGCCACCGGGGAGCTGTTTTTT.

On this clonotype itself: Since a much larger clone is just one base distant, this may be a read error. The genes are TRBV28 and TRBJ2-1; TRBD2 aligns across 10 bases. In germline, CDR1 is MDHEN, CDR2 SYDVKM. The CDR3 has 14 residues. Written as DNA, the CDR3 is TGTGCCCGCAGTCCGGGACTAGCGAACAAGGGTGCGTTCTTC. Residues: CARSPGLANKGAFF.

This clonotype was detected many times. The genes are TRBV10-3 and TRBJ2-7, with D perhaps TRBD1 (5 bases). Trimming removed 6 bases from V and 6 bases from J, with 12 bases in between. The germline V gene encodes CDR1 ENHRY and CDR2 SYGVKD. The CDR3 spans 12 residues. The CDR3 region has the DNA TGTGCCATCAGAACCCCAGGGTCCGAGCAGTACTTC. Its translation is CAIRTPGSEQYF.

This clonotype was seen repeatedly, ten times or more. DNA for the CDR3: TGTGCCAGCACACTAGGGAATTCGCCGAGCAATGAGCAGTTCTTC. This translates into CASTLGNSPSNEQFF. The genes are TRBV11-2 and TRBJ2-1; maybe TRBD2 (5 bases). Germline V gene data show CDR1 as SGHAT and CDR2 as FQNNGV. V lost 7 bases, J lost 6 bases, and 19 bases lay in between. There are 15 residues in the CDR3.

This clonotype was seen a single time. This rearrangement joins TRBV29-1 to TRBJ1-4; no reliable D call. The V gene's germline CDR1 is SQVTM and CDR2 ANQGSEA. The CDR3 runs to 12 residues. V lost 2 bases, J lost 8 bases, and 9 bases lay in between. The CDR3 DNA follows: TGCAGCGTTGAATCGGAGTACGAAAAACTGTTTTTT. Translated: CSVESEYEKLFF.

In its sample, this clonotype was seen many times. V and J are TRBV5-8 and TRBJ1-2; D is ambiguous. The CDR3 runs 12 residues. Germline V CDR1 and CDR2: SGHTS, YDEGEE. Trimming removed 0 bases from V and 7 bases from J, with 7 bases in between. The CDR3 coding sequence is TGTGCCAGCAGCTTGGCTGCGTTTGGCTACACCTTC. It translates to CASSLAAFGYTF.

The V and J genes are TRBV10-3 and TRBJ2-7; TRBD2 matches 9 bases. There are 16 residues in the CDR3. Germline V gene data show CDR1 as ENHRY and CDR2 as SYGVKD. V trimming: 1 base; J trimming: 1 base; junction bases outside the gene matches: 5. CDR3 in amino acids: CAISEFPSGKSYEQYF. In nucleotides, the CDR3 is TGTGCCATCAGTGAGTTCCCTAGCGGGAAATCCTACGAGCAGTACTTC.

This clonotype was picked up many times. The rearrangement joins TRBV7-9 to TRBJ2-1, with a weak D call TRBD2 (5 bases). The V gene lost 5 bases and the J gene lost 5 bases, with 13 bases spanning the gap. Germline lookup yields CDR1 SEHNR and CDR2 FQNEAQ (reference sequence). The CDR3 sequence is 14 residues long. The CDR3 spells CASSPLVEDNEQFF. CDR3 DNA sequence: TGTGCCAGCAGCCCCCTCGTGGAGGACAATGAGCAGTTCTTC. The whole variable domain, filled in from reference TRBV7-9 and TRBJ2-1, reads DTGVSQNPRHKITKRGQNVTFRCDPISEHNRLYWYRQTLGQGPEFLTYFQNEAQLEKSRLLSDRFSAERPKGSFSTLEIQRTEQGDSAMYLCASSPLVEDNEQFFGPGTRLTVL.

This clonotype was detected ten times or more. The genes are TRBV12-3 or TRBV12-4 and TRBJ2-2; D gene uncertain. The CDR3 has 17 residues. Trimming removed 0 bases at V and 7 bases at J, with 18 bases between. The CDR3 loop is CASSLAPANALGGELFF. The CDR3 DNA sequence: TGTGCCAGCAGTTTAGCGCCGGCTAACGCCTTGGGCGGGGAGCTGTTTTTT.

This clonotype was found many times. The chain recombines TRBV3-1 with TRBJ2-7; a weak D match, TRBD1 (5 bases). Germline CDR1 and CDR2: LGHDT and YNNKEL (reference sequence). CDR3 length: 13 amino acids. V was cut by 1 base and J by 4 bases, with 8 bases left in between. The CDR3 is CASSQGGTYEQYF. For the CDR3, the DNA is TGTGCCAGCAGCCAAGGGGGCACGTACGAGCAGTACTTC.

This clonotype showed up many times. The V call is TRBV5-5, the J call TRBJ2-5, with 9 bases that match TRBD1. CDR1 is SGHKS, CDR2 YYEKEE, per germline (reference sequence). The V segment lost 0 bases and the J segment 7 bases; nucleotides outside the gene matches: 13. There are 17 residues in the CDR3. The DNA of the CDR3 is TGTGCCAGCAGCTTGGAAGCCGGGACAGGGCCCCTGGGGACCCAGTACTTC. It encodes CASSLEAGTGPLGTQYF. The whole variable domain, filled in from reference TRBV5-5 and TRBJ2-5, reads DAGVTQSPTHLIKTRGQQVTLRCSPISGHKSVSWYQQVLGQGPQFIFQYYEKEERGRGNFPDRFSARQFPNYSSELNVNALLLGDSALYLCASSLEAGTGPLGTQYFGPGTRLLVL.

This clonotype was picked up many times. The chain has TRBV20-1 and TRBJ2-7; 7 bases are a match to TRBD1. Looked up from germline, CDR1 is DFQATT and CDR2 is SNEGSKA (reference sequence). This CDR3 is built from 14 residues. V lost 5 bases to trimming and J lost 2 bases; unmatched junction nucleotides: 9. The CDR3 loop reads CSAPTMTGTYEQYF. In DNA, the CDR3 is TGCAGTGCTCCTACAATGACAGGGACCTACGAGCAGTACTTC.